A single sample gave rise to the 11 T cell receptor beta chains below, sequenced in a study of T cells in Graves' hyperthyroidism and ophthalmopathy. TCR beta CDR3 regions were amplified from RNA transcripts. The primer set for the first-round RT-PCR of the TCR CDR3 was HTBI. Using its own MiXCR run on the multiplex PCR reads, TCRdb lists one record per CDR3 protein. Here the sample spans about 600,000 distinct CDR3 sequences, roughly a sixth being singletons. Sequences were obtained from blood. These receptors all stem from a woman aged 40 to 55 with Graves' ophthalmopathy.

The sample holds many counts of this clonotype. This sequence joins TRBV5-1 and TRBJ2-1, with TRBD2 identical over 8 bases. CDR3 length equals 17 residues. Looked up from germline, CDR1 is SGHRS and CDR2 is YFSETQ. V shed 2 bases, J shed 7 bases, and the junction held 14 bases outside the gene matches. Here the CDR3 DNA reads TGCGCCAGCAGCTTCTCCGGGAGTAGCGGGAAGGCGAATGAGCAGTTCTTC. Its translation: CASSFSGSSGKANEQFF.

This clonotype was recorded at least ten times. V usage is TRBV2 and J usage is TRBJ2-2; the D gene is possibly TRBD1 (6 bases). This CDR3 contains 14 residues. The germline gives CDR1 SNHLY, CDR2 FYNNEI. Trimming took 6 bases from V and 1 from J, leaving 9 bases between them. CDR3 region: CASRRGQNTGELFF. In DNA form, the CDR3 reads TGTGCCAGCAGGAGGGGACAGAACACCGGGGAGCTGTTTTTT. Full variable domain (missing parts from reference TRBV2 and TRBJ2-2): EPEVTQTPSHQVTQMGQEVILRCVPISNHLYFYWYRQILGQKVEFLVSFYNNEISEKSEIFDDQFSVERPDGSNFTLKIRSTKLEDSAMYFCASRRGQNTGELFFGEGSRLTVL.

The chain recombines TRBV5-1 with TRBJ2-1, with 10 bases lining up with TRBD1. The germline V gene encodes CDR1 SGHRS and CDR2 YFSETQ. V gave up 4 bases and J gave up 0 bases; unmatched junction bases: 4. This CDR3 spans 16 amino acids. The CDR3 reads CASSIGTGVSYNEQFF. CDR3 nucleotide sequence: TGCGCCAGCAGCATAGGGACAGGGGTCTCCTACAATGAGCAGTTCTTC.

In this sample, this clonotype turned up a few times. The CDR3 DNA sequence: TGTGCCAGCAGCTTTTTACTAGCGGACTACAAGCAGTTCTTC. It is translated as CASSFLLADYKQFF. V and J are TRBV7-9 and TRBJ2-1; 8 nucleotides align to TRBD2. There are 14 residues in the CDR3. Per the germline V gene, CDR1 is SEHNR and CDR2 is FQNEAQ (reference sequence). The J segment lost 11 bases and the V segment lost 3 bases, leaving 9 bases of the junction unmatched.

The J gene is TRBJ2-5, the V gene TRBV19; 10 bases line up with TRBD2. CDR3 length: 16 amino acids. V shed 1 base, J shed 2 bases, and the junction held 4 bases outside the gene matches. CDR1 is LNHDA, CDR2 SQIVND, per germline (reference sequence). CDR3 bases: TGTGCCAGTAGTATAGGGGTAGCGGGGGGACAAGAGACCCAGTACTTC. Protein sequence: CASSIGVAGGQETQYF.

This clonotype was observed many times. CDR3 loop: CSATSGKGYNEQFF. CDR3 sequence (DNA): TGCAGTGCCACTAGCGGGAAGGGGTACAATGAGCAGTTCTTC. The chain carries TRBV20-1 and TRBJ2-1, with 10 bases matching TRBD2. CDR1 and CDR2 from the germline V gene are DFQATT and SNEGSKA (reference sequence). The V gene end was trimmed by 6 bases and the J gene end by 4 bases; junction bases not matched to a gene: 6. This CDR3 is 14 amino acids long.

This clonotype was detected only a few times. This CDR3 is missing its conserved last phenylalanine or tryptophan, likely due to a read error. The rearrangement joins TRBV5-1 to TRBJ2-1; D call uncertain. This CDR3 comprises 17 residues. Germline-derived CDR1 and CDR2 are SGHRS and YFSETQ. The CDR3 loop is CASGLYSGGSSYNEQFS. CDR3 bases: TGCGCCAGCGGCTTGTACTCGGGCGGCAGCTCCTACAATGAGCAGTTCTCC.

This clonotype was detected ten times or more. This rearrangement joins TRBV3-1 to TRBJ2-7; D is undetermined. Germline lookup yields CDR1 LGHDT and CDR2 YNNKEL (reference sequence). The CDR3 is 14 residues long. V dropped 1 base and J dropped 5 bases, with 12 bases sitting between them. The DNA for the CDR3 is TGTGCCAGCAGCCAAGCCCTTTTGCGTGACGAGCAGTACTTC. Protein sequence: CASSQALLRDEQYF.

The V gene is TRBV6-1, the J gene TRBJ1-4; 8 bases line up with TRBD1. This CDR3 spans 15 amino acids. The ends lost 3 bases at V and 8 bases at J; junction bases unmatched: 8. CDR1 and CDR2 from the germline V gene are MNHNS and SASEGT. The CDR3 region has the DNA TGTGCCAGCAGTGACTCAGGGGGCGTACGAGAAAAACTGTTTTTT. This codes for CASSDSGGVREKLFF.

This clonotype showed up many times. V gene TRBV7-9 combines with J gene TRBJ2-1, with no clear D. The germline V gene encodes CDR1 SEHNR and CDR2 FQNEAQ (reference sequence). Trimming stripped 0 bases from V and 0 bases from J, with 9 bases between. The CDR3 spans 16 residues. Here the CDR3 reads CASSLASVSSYNEQFF. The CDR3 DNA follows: TGTGCCAGCAGCTTAGCCTCGGTGAGCTCCTACAATGAGCAGTTCTTC.

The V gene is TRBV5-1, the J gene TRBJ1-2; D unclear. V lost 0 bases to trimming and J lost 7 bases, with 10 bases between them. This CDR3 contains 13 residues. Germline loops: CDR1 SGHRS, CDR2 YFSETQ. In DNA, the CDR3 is TGCGCCAGCAGCTTGGCGGCCCCAATTGGCTACACCTTC. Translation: CASSLAAPIGYTF.